A single sample is the source of the 18 T cell receptor beta chains below, sequenced in a study of blood T cell repertoires in COVID-19. Using immunoSEQ multiplex PCR, the repertoire was profiled, and TCRdb retains in-frame clones only, with some absent. This table holds 200,000 to 250,000 clones, 80% to 90% found once. The sample consisted of PBMCs or T cells enriched from blood (not recorded which). The receptors shown here come from a man aged 30 to 45 in a cohort exposed to, infected with or recovered from COVID-19 (not recorded which).

The rearrangement links TRBV7-9 to TRBJ1-6; 7 bases fit TRBD1. V trimming: 5 bases; J trimming: 3 bases; junction bases outside the gene matches: 10. Germline V lookup: CDR1 SEHNR, CDR2 FQNEAQ (reference sequence). The CDR3 has 17 residues. The CDR3 DNA reads as TGTGCCAGCAGCCCAGACTGGGACAGACTCTATAATTCACCCCTCCACTTT. This sequence encodes CASSPDWDRLYNSPLHF. The whole variable domain, remainder taken from reference TRBV7-9 and TRBJ1-6, is DTGVSQNPRHKITKRGQNVTFRCDPISEHNRLYWYRQTLGQGPEFLTYFQNEAQLEKSRLLSDRFSAERPKGSFSTLEIQRTEQGDSAMYLCASSPDWDRLYNSPLHFGNGTRLTVT.

The chain couples TRBV5-1 to TRBJ2-7, with unresolved D. The V end was cut by 0 bases, the J end by 7 bases, with 14 bases between. Germline V CDR1 and CDR2: SGHRS, YFSETQ. The CDR3 runs 14 residues. The CDR3 DNA is TGCGCCAGCAGCTTGGCCGTGCTGCACCGGGAGCAGTACTTC. This encodes CASSLAVLHREQYF.

J is TRBJ2-7 and V is TRBV28, with 7 bases that match TRBD1. The CDR3 length is 16 residues. The germline V gene encodes CDR1 MDHEN and CDR2 SYDVKM. The junction had 11 bases not matched to a gene; V was cut back by 3 bases and J by 3 bases. CDR3 residues: CASSLTSGQLSYEQYF. The CDR3 DNA sequence: TGTGCCAGCAGTTTGACATCGGGACAGCTCAGCTACGAGCAGTACTTC.

The CDR3 region has the DNA TGTGCCAGCAGTTTATCTGTAGGGGACAGGGGACCCGGGGAGCTGTTTTTT. Translating gives CASSLSVGDRGPGELFF. This chain joins TRBV27 and TRBJ2-2; 10 nucleotides line up with TRBD1. This CDR3 is built from 17 residues. Trimming cost V 0 bases and J 6 bases; bases outside gene matches: 7. Germline V gene lookup returns CDR1 MNHEY and CDR2 SMNVEV (reference sequence).

J is TRBJ2-3 and V is TRBV19; TRBD2 matches 10 bases. The length of the CDR3 is 15 residues. Germline CDR1 LNHDA, CDR2 SQIVND (reference sequence). J gave up 5 bases and V 7 bases, and 9 bases lay outside the gene matches. DNA of the CDR3: TGTGCCAGTATATCGGTAGCGGGGGGAAGAGATACGCAGTATTTT. Its protein product is CASISVAGGRDTQYF.

This chain joins TRBV7-6 and TRBJ2-1, with 14 bases matching TRBD2. In germline, CDR1 is SGHVS, CDR2 FNYEAQ. The CDR3 is made up of 17 amino acids. V lost 5 bases, J lost 0 bases, and 3 bases stayed unmatched. DNA of the CDR3: TGTGCCAGCAGCCAGGGGACTAGCGGGAGCTCCTACAATGAGCAGTTCTTC. Its protein product is CASSQGTSGSSYNEQFF.

This chain connects TRBV2 to TRBJ2-1; 10 bases fit TRBD2. From germline, CDR1 is SNHLY and CDR2 FYNNEI. Trimming took 7 bases from V and 8 from J; bases not matched to a gene: 8. The CDR3 is made up of 14 amino acids. The CDR3 protein is CASTTLLAGYEQFF. The CDR3 region has the DNA TGTGCCAGCACCACCTTACTAGCGGGGTATGAGCAGTTCTTC.

The V call is TRBV13, the J call TRBJ2-7; 11 bases agree with TRBD2. CDR1 is PRHDT, CDR2 FYEKMQ, per germline (reference sequence). The CDR3 runs 15 residues. The junction had 4 bases not matched to a gene; V was cut back by 6 bases and J by 0 bases. The CDR3 loop reads CASRLSGRASYEQYF. In DNA form, the CDR3 reads TGTGCCAGCAGGCTTAGCGGGAGGGCCTCCTACGAGCAGTACTTC. The variable domain in full, completed from reference TRBV13 and TRBJ2-7, reads AAGVIQSPRHLIKEKRETATLKCYPIPRHDTVYWYQQGPGQDPQFLISFYEKMQSDKGSIPDRFSAQQFSDYHSELNMSSLELGDSALYFCASRLSGRASYEQYFGPGTRLTVT.

This chain uses TRBV5-1 with TRBJ2-7, with 10 positions matching TRBD1. The germline CDR1 and CDR2 sequences are SGHRS and YFSETQ. There are 16 residues in the CDR3. V lost 2 bases to trimming and J lost 2 bases; unmatched junction nucleotides: 7. The CDR3 sequence is CASSFDRGLLTYEQYF. The CDR3, as DNA: TGCGCCAGCAGCTTTGACAGGGGGCTTCTTACCTACGAGCAGTACTTC.

This chain connects TRBV28 to TRBJ2-5; 8 nucleotides align to TRBD1. The CDR3 consists of 14 residues. Trimming took 5 bases from V and 2 from J; bases not matched to a gene: 4. CDR1 is MDHEN and CDR2 is SYDVKM in the germline V gene. The CDR3 nucleotides read TGTGCCAGCAGTCGGACAGGGAAACAAGAGACCCAGTACTTC. It encodes CASSRTGKQETQYF. The full variable domain, in which reference TRBV28 and TRBJ2-5 provide the parts outside the CDR3, is DVKVTQSSRYLVKRTGEKVFLECVQDMDHENMFWYRQDPGLGLRLIYFSYDVKMKEKGDIPEGYSVSREKKERFSLILESASTNQTSMYLCASSRTGKQETQYFGPGTRLLVL.

The V and J genes are TRBV19 and TRBJ2-3, with a possible D match to TRBD2 (5 bases). Trimming removed 5 bases from V and 2 bases from J, with 8 bases in between. Germline lookup yields CDR1 LNHDA and CDR2 SQIVND (reference sequence). The CDR3 sequence is 13 residues long. CDR3 nucleotides: TGTGCCAGTAGTCCGGACTCCACAGATACGCAGTATTTT. Amino acids: CASSPDSTDTQYF. The full variable domain, its missing parts supplied by reference TRBV19 and TRBJ2-3, is DGGITQSPKYLFRKEGQNVTLSCEQNLNHDAMYWYRQDPGQGLRLIYYSQIVNDFQKGDIAEGYSVSREKKESFPLTVTSAQKNPTAFYLCASSPDSTDTQYFGPGTRLTVL.

This chain connects TRBV27 to TRBJ2-7; D is possibly TRBD2 (6 bases). Trimming pared 2 bases from V and 7 bases from J, leaving 18 bases between. From germline, CDR1 is MNHEY and CDR2 SMNVEV (reference sequence). CDR3 size: 15 residues. CDR3 sequence: CASSLESSDILEQYF. The CDR3 nucleotides are TGTGCCAGCAGTTTAGAGTCTAGCGACATATTGGAGCAGTACTTC.

V gene TRBV24-1 combines with J gene TRBJ2-1; no definite D call. The germline CDR1 and CDR2 sequences are KGHDR and SFDVKD. Trimming pared 4 bases from V and 9 bases from J, leaving 6 bases between. The CDR3 length is 11 residues. The CDR3 spells CATSERGEQFF. The CDR3 DNA is TGTGCCACCAGTGAGCGAGGTGAGCAGTTCTTC.

This sequence joins TRBV9 and TRBJ2-5; D remains unclear. The CDR3 consists of 14 residues. Germline-derived CDR1 and CDR2 are SGDLS and YYNGEE. Trimming removed 0 bases from V and 1 base from J, with 7 bases in between. DNA of the CDR3: TGTGCCAGCAGCGTAGGAAACTTCCAAGAGACCCAGTACTTC. Translated, it gives CASSVGNFQETQYF.

The V and J genes are TRBV24-1 and TRBJ2-1; D perhaps matches TRBD2 (5 bases). The CDR3 consists of 13 residues. V lost 1 base, J lost 7 bases, and 7 bases lay in between. Germline V gene lookup returns CDR1 KGHDR and CDR2 SFDVKD. CDR3 nucleotide sequence: TGTGCCACCAGTGATTTATCGGGAAATGAGCAGTTCTTC. Amino acid sequence: CATSDLSGNEQFF.

The chain combines TRBV27 with TRBJ2-1; tentative D call: TRBD2 (5 bases). The CDR3 has 14 amino acids. The V gene lost 4 bases and the J gene lost 4 bases, with 11 bases spanning the gap. Looked up from germline, CDR1 is MNHEY and CDR2 is SMNVEV (reference sequence). The CDR3 DNA follows: TGTGCCAGCAGTTCAGAGCGGTTTTACAATGAGCAGTTCTTC. It codes for CASSSERFYNEQFF.

V is TRBV5-1 and J is TRBJ1-1; TRBD1 agrees at 9 bases. After removal of 5 bases from V and 1 base from J, the junction contained 6 bases not matched to a gene. Germline CDR1 reads SGHRS; CDR2 reads YFSETQ. The CDR3 is 15 amino acids. CDR3 residues: CASSSGQGTNTEAFF. The CDR3 DNA sequence: TGCGCCAGCAGTTCCGGACAGGGGACGAACACTGAAGCTTTCTTT.

V usage is TRBV5-4 and J usage is TRBJ1-1; D is ambiguous. Germline V gives CDR1 SGHNT, CDR2 YYREEE (reference sequence). CDR3 length: 15 residues. Trimming took 0 bases from V and 1 from J, leaving 10 bases between them. The CDR3 region is CASSLDVGENTEAFF. In nucleotides, the CDR3 is TGTGCCAGCAGCTTGGACGTCGGGGAGAACACTGAAGCTTTCTTT.